These T cell receptor beta chains were read from a single sample in a study of blood T cell repertoires in COVID-19. Method: immunoSEQ multiplex PCR; TCRdb's copy keeps in-frame clones and lacks some. The sample yields 240,000 or so clones, around 90% seen once. Sequenced material: PBMCs or T cells enriched from blood (not recorded which). These TCRs come from a man between 50 and 59 years old who had been exposed to COVID-19. Each CDR3 is given with its conserved first and last residue. D genes are given only for firm matches. Only part of the rows carry a size: once, few, many, or a class if the clone is expanded.

v_gene: TRBV19
j_gene: TRBJ1-5
abundance: NA
d_gene: TRBD1
CDR3nt: TGTGCCAGTAGTATCCTAGGGACAGGGGCTTATAGCAATCAGCCCCAGCATTTT
CDR3aa: CASSILGTGAYSNQPQHF

v_gene: TRBV5-1
j_gene: TRBJ1-2
abundance: NA
d_gene: TRBD1
CDR3nt: TGCGCCAGCAGCTTGGAAGGACAGGACAATGGCTACACCTTC
CDR3aa: CASSLEGQDNGYTF

v_gene: TRBV29-1
j_gene: TRBJ1-3
abundance: NA
d_gene: NA
CDR3nt: TGCAGCGCTGAACAGGGTACCGGAAACACCATATATTTT
CDR3aa: CSAEQGTGNTIYF

v_gene: TRBV5-1
j_gene: TRBJ2-3
abundance: NA
d_gene: TRBD2
CDR3nt: TGCGCCAGCAGCTTGGGGACTAGCGGGAGGGCGAGCACAGATACGCAGTATTTT
CDR3aa: CASSLGTSGRASTDTQYF

v_gene: TRBV19
j_gene: TRBJ2-5
abundance: NA
d_gene: TRBD2
CDR3nt: TGTGCCAGTACCCCAGGACTAGCGGGGGGCGGGGTACAAGAGACCCAGTACTTC
CDR3aa: CASTPGLAGGGVQETQYF

v_gene: TRBV7-3
j_gene: TRBJ2-7
abundance: NA
d_gene: NA
CDR3nt: TGTGCCAGCAGCTTAGGGGCAGGGCTGGCCTACGAGCAGTACTTC
CDR3aa: CASSLGAGLAYEQYF

v_gene: TRBV7-3
j_gene: TRBJ2-2
abundance: few
d_gene: NA
CDR3nt: TGTGCCAGCAGCCGACAGGTCACCGGGGAGCTGTTTTTT
CDR3aa: CASSRQVTGELFF

v_gene: TRBV6-5
j_gene: TRBJ1-5
abundance: NA
d_gene: TRBD1
CDR3nt: TGTGCCAGCAGTCCCAGGACAGGGAACAATCAGCCCCAGCATTTT
CDR3aa: CASSPRTGNNQPQHF

v_gene: TRBV9
j_gene: TRBJ2-2
abundance: NA
d_gene: NA
CDR3nt: TGTGCCAGCAGCGGTGACTTGAACACCGGGGAGCTGTTTTTT
CDR3aa: CASSGDLNTGELFF

v_gene: TRBV7-2
j_gene: TRBJ1-5
abundance: NA
d_gene: NA
CDR3nt: TGTGCCAGCAGCGTGGACAGATTTCAGCCCCAGCATTTT
CDR3aa: CASSVDRFQPQHF

v_gene: TRBV3-1/TRBV3-2
j_gene: TRBJ2-1
abundance: NA
d_gene: TRBD1
CDR3nt: TGTGCCAGCAGCCAAGTTGGACGGGTTCAGGGGGATGAGCAGTTCTTC
CDR3aa: CASSQVGRVQGDEQFF

v_gene: TRBV7-3
j_gene: TRBJ2-2
abundance: NA
d_gene: TRBD2
CDR3nt: TGTGCCAGCAGCCCCTCTAGCGGGAGCTCCGACGGGGAGCTGTTTTTT
CDR3aa: CASSPSSGSSDGELFF

v_gene: TRBV28
j_gene: TRBJ2-7
abundance: few
d_gene: NA
CDR3nt: TGTGCCAGCAGTTTAGACCGGGACTTACACTACGAGCAGTACTTC
CDR3aa: CASSLDRDLHYEQYF

v_gene: TRBV19
j_gene: TRBJ1-2
abundance: NA
d_gene: NA
CDR3nt: TGTGCCAGTAGTCGCTCGGGGGAGGGATATGGCTACACCTTC
CDR3aa: CASSRSGEGYGYTF

v_gene: TRBV5-1
j_gene: TRBJ1-2
abundance: NA
d_gene: NA
CDR3nt: TGCGCCAGCAGCTTGTTAACGAGGAGTTCCGATGATGGCTACACCTTC
CDR3aa: CASSLLTRSSDDGYTF

v_gene: TRBV28
j_gene: TRBJ1-5
abundance: once
d_gene: TRBD1
CDR3nt: TGTGCCAGCAGTTTTACGCAGGGGGGCGGTCAGCCCCAGCATTTT
CDR3aa: CASSFTQGGGQPQHF

v_gene: TRBV3-1/TRBV3-2
j_gene: TRBJ2-5
abundance: NA
d_gene: NA
CDR3nt: TGTGCCAGCAGCCAAGTACAGGGCCAAGAGACCCAGTACTTC
CDR3aa: CASSQVQGQETQYF

v_gene: TRBV11-2
j_gene: TRBJ2-1
abundance: NA
d_gene: TRBD1
CDR3nt: TGTGCCAGCAGCTTAGATCCCACAGGACAGGGTAGCAATGAGCAGTTCTTC
CDR3aa: CASSLDPTGQGSNEQFF

v_gene: TRBV20-1
j_gene: TRBJ2-1
abundance: NA
d_gene: TRBD2
CDR3nt: TGCAGTGCTAGTGCCTTTAGCGGGGGGGCATTCGGTGAGCAGTTCTTC
CDR3aa: CSASAFSGGAFGEQFF

v_gene: TRBV19
j_gene: TRBJ1-1
abundance: NA
d_gene: NA
CDR3nt: TGTGCCAGTAGTATAGTTCAGGACACTGAAGCTTTCTTT
CDR3aa: CASSIVQDTEAFF

v_gene: TRBV28
j_gene: TRBJ1-2
abundance: NA
d_gene: NA
CDR3nt: TGTGCCAGCAGTTTAGCTACAGGGAGACTCTATGGCTACACCTTC
CDR3aa: CASSLATGRLYGYTF

v_gene: TRBV18
j_gene: TRBJ2-1
abundance: NA
d_gene: NA
CDR3nt: TGTGCCAGCTCACCACGAACAGGGTGGTTATACAATGAGCAGTTCTTC
CDR3aa: CASSPRTGWLYNEQFF

v_gene: TRBV10-3
j_gene: TRBJ1-2
abundance: NA
d_gene: NA
CDR3nt: TGTGCCATCAGTGAGTCCGGAACAGGGCGGTATGGCTACACCTTC
CDR3aa: CAISESGTGRYGYTF

v_gene: TRBV6-5
j_gene: TRBJ2-2
abundance: NA
d_gene: NA
CDR3nt: TGTGCCAGCAGTTACTCGGCGGAGAACACCGGGGAGCTGTTTTTT
CDR3aa: CASSYSAENTGELFF